This TCR beta chain was documented in a study of PD-1 blockade in mismatch repair-deficient tumors. Repertoires were generated with immunoSEQ multiplex PCR, while TCRdb's copy carries only in-frame clones and drops some. This repertoire shows more than 40,000 clones, around 73% found once; its top ten account for about 3%. TCRs were sequenced from three patients responding to pembrolizumab. The CDR3 contains 17 residues. Germline V gene lookup returns CDR1 SGHKS and CDR2 YYEKEE (reference sequence). Trimming stripped 4 bases from V and 4 bases from J, with 23 bases between. This sequence joins TRBV5-5 and TRBJ1-2; possible D gene TRBD1, 5 bases. This clonotype was obtained from an adult with mismatch repair-deficient cancer. Sequences were derived from peripheral blood, sampled 4 weeks after starting pembrolizumab. In nucleotides, the CDR3 is TGTGCCAGCAGCCCCTCTGGCAGGGCTAATAACCCCTATGGCTACACCTTC. It is translated as CASSPSGRANNPYGYTF.